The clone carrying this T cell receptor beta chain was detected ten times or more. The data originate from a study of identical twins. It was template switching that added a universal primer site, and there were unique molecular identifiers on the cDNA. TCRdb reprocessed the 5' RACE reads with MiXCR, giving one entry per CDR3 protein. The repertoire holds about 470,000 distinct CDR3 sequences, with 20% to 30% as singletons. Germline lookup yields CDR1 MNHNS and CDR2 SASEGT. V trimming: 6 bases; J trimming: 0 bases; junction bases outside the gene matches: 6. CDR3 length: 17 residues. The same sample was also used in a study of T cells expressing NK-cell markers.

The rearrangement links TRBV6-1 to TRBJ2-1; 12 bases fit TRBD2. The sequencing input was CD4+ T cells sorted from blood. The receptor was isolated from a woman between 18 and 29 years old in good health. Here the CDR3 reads CASRRGLAGSSYNEQFF. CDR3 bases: TGTGCCAGCAGAAGGGGACTAGCGGGCTCCTCCTACAATGAGCAGTTCTTC.